In its sample, the clone carrying this T cell receptor beta chain was seen a few times. TCRdb processed the 5' RACE reads anew with MiXCR; each CDR3 protein has one entry. This table holds about 560,000 distinct CDR3 sequences, roughly 17% found once. The data were taken from a study of T-cell memory formation after mild COVID-19. Looking at the study overall: The TCR clusters were mostly specific to one donor.

The origin of this receptor is an adult woman who had mild COVID-19 (a few samples of this study predate the infection). Cell type and time point are not known. Sequenced: PBMCs or a T cell subset sorted from them (not recorded which).

The CDR3 sequence: CSARGGDRVNNEQFF. The CDR3 DNA follows: TGCAGTGCTAGAGGCGGGGACAGGGTAAACAATGAGCAGTTCTTC. This chain joins TRBV20-1 and TRBJ2-1; the match to TRBD1 covers 9 bases. The CDR3 consists of 15 residues. V lost 1 base, J lost 5 bases, and 6 bases stayed unmatched. The germline V gene encodes CDR1 DFQATT and CDR2 SNEGSKA (reference sequence).